This entry is about one TCR beta chain. Its antigen is still unknown. Positive CCR7 selection of CD45RO-negative cells yielded the naive CD8 cells, and terminally differentiated effector memory CD45RA+ cells were excluded. Donors, healthy HIV-negative adults, lacked recent acute infections or vaccinations. The data are from a study of shared clonotypes between healthy human individuals. For the study at large: Aged 18 to 49, the donors were a couple of women and a few men. Study-level findings and limits: The sole specimen, blood, was sampled, and tissue repertoires likely differ. Across subsets, estimated richness was generally greater for naive than for memory populations.

Clones were read by immunoSEQ multiplex PCR, and TCRdb kept only the in-frame ones, dropping some. Among over 2 million clones listed, roughly 95% were seen once. The J segment lost 4 bases and the V segment lost 4 bases, leaving 5 bases of the junction unmatched. CDR1 and CDR2 (germline): SGDLS, YYNGEE. This CDR3 has 15 amino acids. V is TRBV9 and J is TRBJ2-7; the match to TRBD2 covers 13 bases. The sample consisted of naive CD8+ T cells sorted from blood. The TCR originated in a young man in good health. CDR3 bases: TGTGCCAGCAGCCCCGGGACTAGCGGGATGTACGAGCAGTACTTC. It codes for CASSPGTSGMYEQYF.